The next 19 T cell receptor beta chains were all read from a single sample in a study of OX40 agonist ivuxolimab in advanced cancers. Repertoires were generated with immunoSEQ multiplex PCR, while TCRdb's copy carries only in-frame clones and drops some. This sample yields around 62,000 clones, of which around 86% are seen a single time; about 1.1% belongs to the top ten. The input for sequencing was CD4+ or CD8+ T cells sorted from blood, taken in a trial of the OX40 agonist ivuxolimab. Receptor source: an adult with an advanced solid tumor such as melanoma, head and neck, liver or kidney cancer.

The count of this clone is one. The J gene is TRBJ2-2, the V gene TRBV7-6; 12 bases agree with TRBD2. Trimming cost V 2 bases and J 6 bases; bases outside gene matches: 4. Germline values: CDR1 SGHVS, CDR2 FNYEAQ. This CDR3 region has 16 residues. Here the CDR3 DNA reads TGTGCCAGCAGCTTACGAGGACTAGCGGGACCCGGGGAGCTGTTTTTT. It encodes CASSLRGLAGPGELFF.

This clone turned up a few times. The rearrangement uses TRBV5-6 and TRBJ1-1; D is ambiguous. CDR3 length equals 14 residues. Germline CDR1 and CDR2: SGHDT and YYEEEE. Between the trimmed V and J ends, which lost 1 base and 0 bases, there was a span of 7 bases. The CDR3 region has the DNA TGTGCCAGCAGCTTGTTGGGATTGAACACTGAAGCTTTCTTT. This encodes CASSLLGLNTEAFF.

The V gene is TRBV27, the J gene TRBJ2-2; 7 bases map to TRBD1. Germline V gives CDR1 MNHEY, CDR2 SMNVEV (reference sequence). V shed 6 bases, J shed 5 bases, and the junction held 9 bases outside the gene matches. The CDR3 contains 15 residues. CDR3 in DNA: TGTGCCAGCAGCCTTACAGGGGTCCTAACCGGGGAGCTGTTTTTT. Residues: CASSLTGVLTGELFF.

This rearrangement joins TRBV2 to TRBJ2-3; TRBD2 aligns across 8 bases. The CDR3 spans 14 residues. In germline, CDR1 is SNHLY, CDR2 FYNNEI. Trimming took 8 bases from V and 0 from J; bases not matched to a gene: 4. Written as DNA, the CDR3 is TGTGCCAGCGCGGCGGGAGGTAGCACAGATACGCAGTATTTT. It translates to CASAAGGSTDTQYF.

This chain connects TRBV10-3 to TRBJ1-1; D is undetermined. V was clipped by 0 bases and J by 1 base, with 12 bases between them. CDR1 and CDR2 (germline): ENHRY, SYGVKD. CDR3 length: 16 residues. CDR3 residues: CAISESAVRRNTEAFF. CDR3 DNA sequence: TGTGCCATCAGTGAGTCAGCCGTCCGAAGGAACACTGAAGCTTTCTTT.

The rearrangement links TRBV7-9 to TRBJ1-5; 9 nucleotides line up with TRBD1. V lost 5 bases to trimming and J lost 3 bases; unmatched junction nucleotides: 8. The V gene's germline CDR1 is SEHNR and CDR2 FQNEAQ (reference sequence). The CDR3 has 16 amino acids. The chain's CDR3 is CASSPGTGLNNQPQHF. The CDR3 nucleotides read TGTGCCAGCAGCCCTGGGACAGGGCTAAACAATCAGCCCCAGCATTTT.

This clone appeared a single time. This chain links TRBV7-9 with TRBJ2-5, with 10 bases fitting TRBD2. Germline V gives CDR1 SEHNR, CDR2 FQNEAQ (reference sequence). The CDR3 has 16 amino acids. V gave up 1 base and J gave up 6 bases; unmatched junction bases: 8. The CDR3 here is CASSLVLAGNPKTQYF. CDR3 DNA sequence: TGTGCCAGCAGCTTAGTACTAGCGGGGAACCCAAAGACCCAGTACTTC. The whole variable domain, remainder taken from reference TRBV7-9 and TRBJ2-5, is DTGVSQNPRHKITKRGQNVTFRCDPISEHNRLYWYRQTLGQGPEFLTYFQNEAQLEKSRLLSDRFSAERPKGSFSTLEIQRTEQGDSAMYLCASSLVLAGNPKTQYFGPGTRLLVL.

This chain connects TRBV5-1 to TRBJ2-7; D call uncertain. Germline values: CDR1 SGHRS, CDR2 YFSETQ. Trimming pared 0 bases from V and 0 bases from J, leaving 7 bases between. The CDR3 totals 14 residues. The CDR3 sequence is CASSLGRSSYEQYF. CDR3 coding DNA: TGCGCCAGCAGCTTGGGCAGGAGCTCCTACGAGCAGTACTTC.

The chain joins TRBV10-3 to TRBJ2-3; 7 bases map to TRBD2. Per the germline V gene, CDR1 is ENHRY and CDR2 is SYGVKD. Unmatched junction bases numbered 5, after V lost 4 bases and J lost 1 base. The CDR3 extends over 15 amino acids. DNA for the CDR3: TGTGCCATCAGTGGGGAGGGAGGGGGCACAGATACGCAGTATTTT. Its translation is CAISGEGGGTDTQYF.

The J gene is TRBJ1-2, the V gene TRBV5-1; 9 bases align to TRBD1. With V trimmed by 3 bases and J by 8 bases, 8 bases remained unmatched. In germline, CDR1 is SGHRS, CDR2 YFSETQ. The CDR3 runs 14 residues. CDR3 coding DNA: TGCGCCAGCAGCTCGGGACAGGGATTTGAGGGCTACACCTTC. It yields the protein CASSSGQGFEGYTF. Full variable domain (rest looked up from reference TRBV5-1 and TRBJ1-2): KAGVTQTPRYLIKTRGQQVTLSCSPISGHRSVSWYQQTPGQGLQFLFEYFSETQRNKGNFPGRFSGRQFSNSRSEMNVSTLELGDSALYLCASSSGQGFEGYTFGSGTRLTVV.

The rearrangement uses TRBV19 and TRBJ1-2; D is uncertain. V was cut by 8 bases and J by 8 bases, with 21 bases left in between. Germline loops: CDR1 LNHDA, CDR2 SQIVND (reference sequence). The CDR3 totals 14 residues. In DNA form, the CDR3 reads TGTGCCAGTTACCGACCGGCAGGTCGCAACGGCTACACCTTC. This gives the protein CASYRPAGRNGYTF.

The genes are TRBV5-1 and TRBJ2-5; D could derive from TRBD1 or TRBD2 (5 bases each). The CDR3 length is 15 residues. Germline CDR1 SGHRS, CDR2 YFSETQ. Between the trimmed V and J ends, which lost 1 base and 2 bases, there was a span of 12 bases. The CDR3 coding sequence is TGCGCCAGCAGCTTGCTGAGGGGCGGGCAAGAGACCCAGTACTTC. Protein product: CASSLLRGGQETQYF.

This chain joins TRBV19 and TRBJ2-2; D unresolved. CDR1 and CDR2 from the germline V gene are LNHDA and SQIVND (reference sequence). The CDR3 runs 13 residues. V was cut by 4 bases and J by 7 bases, with 10 bases left in between. The CDR3 bases are TGTGCCAGTAGTAATGTCGTGGGCGGGGAGCTGTTTTTT. Protein: CASSNVVGGELFF.

This chain uses TRBV30 with TRBJ2-7; 9 bases match TRBD2. The CDR3 has 13 amino acids. In germline, CDR1 is GTSNPN, CDR2 SVGIG (reference sequence). V trimming: 3 bases; J trimming: 3 bases; junction bases outside the gene matches: 3. In DNA, the CDR3 is TGTGCCTGGAGACTAGCGGGTAGCTACGAGCAGTACTTC. It is translated as CAWRLAGSYEQYF.

V is TRBV28 and J is TRBJ1-1; possibly TRBD1 for D (5 bases). This CDR3 has 16 residues. The ends were cut back, 6 bases at V and 1 base at J, with 18 bases in the middle. Germline CDR1 is MDHEN and CDR2 is SYDVKM. CDR3 DNA: TGTGCCAGCAGAGGAGGGTCTGGGGGGAGGAACACTGAAGCTTTCTTT. It yields the protein CASRGGSGGRNTEAFF.

In its sample, this clone was seen a few times. This chain links TRBV6-6 with TRBJ2-7, with 9 bases fitting TRBD1. Unmatched junction bases numbered 4, after V lost 10 bases and J lost 0 bases. CDR1 is MNHNY, CDR2 SVGAGI, per germline (reference sequence). The CDR3 extends over 13 amino acids. The CDR3 loop reads CATQQGASYEQYF. CDR3 in DNA: TGTGCCACCCAACAGGGGGCCTCCTACGAGCAGTACTTC.

The chain uses TRBV7-8 and TRBJ2-1; TRBD2 aligns across 7 bases. Trimming at V came to 7 bases and at J to 6 bases, leaving 9 bases not matched to a gene. The germline gives CDR1 SGHVS, CDR2 FQNEAQ. The CDR3 is 14 residues long. The CDR3 region has the DNA TGTGCCAGCACCGCGGCTAGCGGAACCAATGAGCAGTTCTTC. This translates into CASTAASGTNEQFF.

The V gene is TRBV7-2, the J gene TRBJ1-3, with unresolved D. The CDR3 covers 12 residues. The V gene lost 3 bases and the J gene lost 4 bases, with 4 bases spanning the gap. Germline V lookup: CDR1 SGHTA, CDR2 FQGNSA. As DNA, the CDR3 is TGTGCCAGCAGCTTCCCGGGAAACACCATATATTTT. Its translation is CASSFPGNTIYF.

V gene TRBV5-6 combines with J gene TRBJ2-7; tentatively, D is TRBD1 or TRBD2 (5 bases each). The CDR3 spans 14 residues. Trimming cost V 4 bases and J 8 bases, with 19 bases left between them. CDR1 is SGHDT and CDR2 is YYEEEE in the germline V gene. This chain's CDR3 is CASSPPGRRSQQYF. The DNA for the CDR3 is TGTGCCAGCAGCCCGCCGGGGCGTCGGTCACAGCAGTACTTC.